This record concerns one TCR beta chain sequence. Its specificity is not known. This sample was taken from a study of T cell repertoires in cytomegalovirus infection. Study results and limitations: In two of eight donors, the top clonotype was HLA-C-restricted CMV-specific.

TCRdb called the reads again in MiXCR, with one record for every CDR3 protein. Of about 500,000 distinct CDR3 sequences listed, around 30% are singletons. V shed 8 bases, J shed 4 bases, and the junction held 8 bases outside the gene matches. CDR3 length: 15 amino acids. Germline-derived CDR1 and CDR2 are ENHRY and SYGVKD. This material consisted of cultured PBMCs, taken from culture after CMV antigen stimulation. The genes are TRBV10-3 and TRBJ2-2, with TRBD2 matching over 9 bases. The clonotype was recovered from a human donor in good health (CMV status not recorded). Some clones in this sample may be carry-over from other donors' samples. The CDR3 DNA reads TGTGCCATCCGCCGAGCGGGAGGAGGCACCGGGGAGCTGTTTTTT. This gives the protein CAIRRAGGGTGELFF.